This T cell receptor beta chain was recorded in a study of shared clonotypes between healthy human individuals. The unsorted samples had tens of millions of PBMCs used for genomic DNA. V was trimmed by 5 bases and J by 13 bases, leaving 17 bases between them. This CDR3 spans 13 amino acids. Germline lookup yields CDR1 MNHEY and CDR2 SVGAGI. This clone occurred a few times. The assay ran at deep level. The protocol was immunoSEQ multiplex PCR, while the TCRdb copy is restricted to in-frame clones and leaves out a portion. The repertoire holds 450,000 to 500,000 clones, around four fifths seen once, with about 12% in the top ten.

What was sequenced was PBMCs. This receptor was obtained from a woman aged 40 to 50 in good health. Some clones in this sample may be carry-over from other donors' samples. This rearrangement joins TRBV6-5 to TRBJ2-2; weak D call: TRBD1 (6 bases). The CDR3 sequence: CASSRQGTSVLFF. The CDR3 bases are TGTGCCAGCAGTCGTCAGGGGACATCCGTGCTGTTTTTT.